One and the same sample provided the 23 T cell receptor beta chains below, sequenced in a study of T cells in localized non-small cell lung cancer. Here immunoSEQ multiplex PCR was the method, and the copy in TCRdb shows in-frame clones only, minus some. The data show tens of thousands of clones, 87% seen once. Specimen: peripheral blood, collected before any cancer treatment. The receptors come from a man aged 40-75 years with stage I squamous cell lung carcinoma.

This chain connects TRBV7-2 to TRBJ1-5, with a weak D call TRBD1 (5 bases). This CDR3 region has 17 residues. CDR1 and CDR2 from the germline V gene are SGHTA and FQGNSA. V lost 4 bases to trimming and J lost 1 base, with 17 bases between them. CDR3 DNA: TGTGCCAGCAGCTCGAGTGGGACCCCGTTGAGCAATCAGCCCCAGCATTTT. This translates into CASSSSGTPLSNQPQHF.

This sequence joins TRBV7-2 and TRBJ2-1; TRBD1 agrees at 7 bases. The CDR3 is 16 residues long. CDR1 SGHTA and CDR2 FQGNSA come from the germline V gene. Trimming at V came to 4 bases and at J to 4 bases, leaving 10 bases not matched to a gene. The CDR3 reads CASSSFRDRKYNEQFF. The CDR3 DNA reads TGTGCCAGCAGCTCCTTTCGGGACAGAAAATACAATGAGCAGTTCTTC.

The chain uses TRBV5-4 and TRBJ2-3; D is tentatively TRBD1 or TRBD2 (7 bases each). CDR1 SGHNT and CDR2 YYREEE come from the germline V gene (reference sequence). The CDR3 is 16 amino acids. V lost 4 bases to trimming and J lost 1 base, with 16 bases between them. The CDR3 sequence: CASSGGGGGRTDTQYF. The CDR3 DNA reads TGTGCCAGCAGCGGAGGGGGCGGGGGTCGCACAGATACGCAGTATTTT.

CDR3 amino acids: CASSTLRGGYEQYF. In DNA form, the CDR3 reads TGTGCCAGCAGTACACTGCGGGGGGGCTACGAGCAGTACTTC. This rearrangement joins TRBV6-6 to TRBJ2-7; 9 bases fit TRBD2. With V trimmed by 5 bases and J by 3 bases, 5 bases remained unmatched. This CDR3 region has 14 residues. From germline, CDR1 is MNHNY and CDR2 SVGAGI (reference sequence).

The chain recombines TRBV5-1 with TRBJ2-1, with 8 positions matching TRBD1. Germline CDR1 reads SGHRS; CDR2 reads YFSETQ. V shed 1 base and J 4 bases; nucleotides not matched to a gene: 7. The CDR3 has 16 residues. CDR3 loop: CASSLRSGGAYNEQFF. The CDR3 bases are TGCGCCAGCAGCTTGCGATCAGGGGGCGCGTACAATGAGCAGTTCTTC.

The chain couples TRBV5-4 to TRBJ2-2; D is ambiguous. Germline-derived CDR1 and CDR2 are SGHNT and YYREEE (reference sequence). V lost 5 bases, J lost 0 bases, and 14 bases lay in between. CDR3 length: 16 amino acids. This CDR3 is CASSRSRNANTGELFF. CDR3 DNA sequence: TGTGCCAGCAGTAGATCCAGGAACGCGAACACCGGGGAGCTGTTTTTT.

The gene calls are TRBV6-1 and TRBJ2-1, with D possibly being TRBD2 (6 bases). Trimming removed 11 bases from V and 2 bases from J, with 16 bases in between. Germline CDR1 and CDR2: MNHNS and SASEGT. The CDR3 is 14 amino acids. CDR3 nucleotides: TGTGCCTCTCGGAGGGGCCAGACCTACAATGAGCAGTTCTTC. Translation: CASRRGQTYNEQFF.

The chain employs TRBV4-1 and TRBJ1-3; D is perhaps TRBD1 (5 bases). V gave up 0 bases and J gave up 4 bases, with 16 bases separating them. CDR3 length: 17 amino acids. Germline V lookup: CDR1 MGHRA, CDR2 YSYEKL. The CDR3 bases are TGCGCCAGCAGCCAAGATCTTGGAGGGGTGAGCGGAAACACCATATATTTT. Protein: CASSQDLGGVSGNTIYF.

The gene calls are TRBV4-1 and TRBJ1-5; D gene ambiguous. V lost 4 bases, J lost 7 bases, and 17 bases lay in between. Germline V gene sequence: CDR1 MGHRA, CDR2 YSYEKL. This CDR3 spans 15 amino acids. The CDR3 loop is CASSPLRKGGQPQHF. CDR3 coding DNA: TGCGCCAGCAGCCCTCTGCGAAAGGGTGGGCAGCCCCAGCATTTT.

The genes are TRBV18 and TRBJ1-3, with D unclear. V lost 4 bases and J lost 4, with 8 bases in between. CDR1 and CDR2 (germline): KGHSH, LQKENI. This CDR3 is built from 13 residues. The CDR3 sequence: CASSQSTGNTIYF. In DNA, the CDR3 is TGTGCCAGCTCACAGTCGACAGGAAACACCATATATTTT.

This clone was observed a few times. The chain couples TRBV4-3 to TRBJ1-5; D gene ambiguous. V shed 0 bases and J shed 4 bases, with 7 bases lying between them. The CDR3 contains 14 residues. The germline CDR1 and CDR2 sequences are LGHNA and YSLEER. DNA of the CDR3: TGCGCCAGCAGCCAAGAGGCTACGAATCAGCCCCAGCATTTT. Translation gives CASSQEATNQPQHF.

The chain employs TRBV5-1 and TRBJ2-2; D is undetermined. Germline CDR1 reads SGHRS; CDR2 reads YFSETQ. The V end lost 0 bases, the J end lost 8 bases, and 5 bases lay between the germline ends. This CDR3 contains 12 residues. The CDR3 here is CASSLGEGELFF. The CDR3 bases are TGCGCCAGCAGCTTGGGCGAAGGGGAGCTGTTTTTT.

The chain recombines TRBV6-6 with TRBJ2-1; D remains unclear. This CDR3 comprises 15 residues. Trimming pared 2 bases from V and 5 bases from J, leaving 13 bases between. Germline values: CDR1 MNHNY, CDR2 SVGAGI (reference sequence). The CDR3 DNA is TGTGCCAGCAGTTACGGGCAGCCCCGGGACAATGAGCAGTTCTTC. Translating it yields CASSYGQPRDNEQFF.

This chain connects TRBV5-6 to TRBJ2-5; 11 nucleotides line up with TRBD2. CDR1 and CDR2 (germline): SGHDT, YYEEEE. The CDR3 spans 14 residues. J lost 4 bases, V lost 5 bases, and 4 bases had no gene match. This CDR3 is CASSLAGGGETQYF. The CDR3 nucleotides read TGTGCCAGCAGTCTAGCGGGGGGAGGAGAGACCCAGTACTTC.

The J gene is TRBJ1-1, the V gene TRBV7-8; 7 bases map to TRBD1. The J segment lost 5 bases and the V segment lost 2 bases, leaving 5 bases of the junction unmatched. CDR1 SGHVS and CDR2 FQNEAQ come from the germline V gene. This CDR3 comprises 14 residues. As DNA, the CDR3 is TGTGCCAGCAGCTTACAGGGGGTGGGGACTGAAGCTTTCTTT. As protein: CASSLQGVGTEAFF.

The chain carries TRBV19 and TRBJ1-2; TRBD1 agrees at 8 bases. CDR3 length equals 16 residues. Germline values: CDR1 LNHDA, CDR2 SQIVND (reference sequence). V shed 8 bases, J shed 6 bases, and the junction held 17 bases outside the gene matches. CDR3 bases: TGTGCCAGTGCCTCGGGACAGGAATCCTCAGGGGATGGCTACACCTTC. Translated, it gives CASASGQESSGDGYTF.

The rearrangement links TRBV18 to TRBJ2-2, with D uncertain. The CDR3 is made up of 16 amino acids. V was trimmed by 10 bases and J by 6 bases, leaving 24 bases between them. Per germline, CDR1 KGHSH and CDR2 LQKENI. DNA of the CDR3: TGTGCCACCGTCACCGGAGCGAGGCATCGGTCCGGGGAGCTGTTTTTT. Translated, it gives CATVTGARHRSGELFF.

The genes are TRBV18 and TRBJ1-2; D may be TRBD1 (5 bases). The V gene's germline CDR1 is KGHSH and CDR2 LQKENI. The CDR3 totals 14 residues. The germline V and J ends were trimmed by 3 bases and 4 bases, with 12 bases remaining between them. For the CDR3, the DNA is TGTGCCAGCTCACCCCAGGGAGGTGTCTATGGCTACACCTTC. Amino acids: CASSPQGGVYGYTF.

The genes are TRBV28 and TRBJ2-3; 13 positions match TRBD2. The CDR3 consists of 16 residues. Germline lookup yields CDR1 MDHEN and CDR2 SYDVKM. V dropped 5 bases and J dropped 6; count of bases not matched to a gene: 8. CDR3 bases: TGTGCCAGCAGTCGGACTAGCGGGGGTTGGGGGGATACGCAGTATTTT. The encoded protein is CASSRTSGGWGDTQYF.

This clone was counted a single time. The chain couples TRBV6-4 to TRBJ2-3; the D gene could be TRBD1 or TRBD2 (6 bases each). The CDR3 contains 14 residues. Germline-derived CDR1 and CDR2 are MRHNA and SNTAGT. Trimming took off 5 bases at V and 4 bases at J, with 13 bases between the two ends. In DNA form, the CDR3 reads TGTGCCAGCAGTATAGGGGGGCCAGCAGATACGCAGTATTTT. Translated, it gives CASSIGGPADTQYF.

The chain is built from TRBV7-5 and TRBJ1-6; no check of the table's D call, TRBD1, against the DNA was made. TRBV7-5 is given as a pseudogene. The CDR3 runs 17 residues. The CDR3, as DNA: TGTGTCAGAAGCTCATCCCGCTGTGGGGCGGATAATTCACCCCTCCACTTT. The encoded protein is CVRSSSRCGADNSPLHF.

The chain has TRBV7-3 and TRBJ2-3; D ambiguous. The CDR3 has 13 amino acids. The ends were cut back, 5 bases at V and 5 bases at J, with 11 bases in the middle. The germline gives CDR1 SGHTA, CDR2 FQGTGA. The CDR3 nucleotides are TGTGCCAGCAGCCCAGGTCACCAAGATACGCAGTATTTT. It yields the protein CASSPGHQDTQYF.

The chain has TRBV6-1 and TRBJ1-6, with D hard to call. The CDR3 has 13 residues. Per the germline V gene, CDR1 is MNHNS and CDR2 is SASEGT. Trimming cost V 7 bases and J 3 bases, with 7 bases left between them. The CDR3 protein is CASKNSYNSPLHF. CDR3 in DNA: TGTGCCAGCAAGAACAGCTATAATTCACCCCTCCACTTT.